These 3 T cell receptor beta chains came from one sample sequenced in a study of shared clonotypes between healthy human individuals. The assay was immunoSEQ multiplex PCR, and TCRdb's table has in-frame clones only and misses some. The sample consists of about 960,000 clones, 76% of them appearing once. The source material was memory CD4+ T cells sorted from blood. Subset indicated: CD45RA-negative fraction. Receptor source: a young man in good health.

The chain uses TRBV9 and TRBJ2-4, with a tentative D call TRBD2 (5 bases). V was shortened by 3 bases and J by 0 bases, with 13 bases between the two germline ends. CDR1 is SGDLS, CDR2 YYNGEE, per germline. The CDR3 has 16 residues. In DNA form, the CDR3 reads TGTGCCAGCAGCGCGTCGAGGGAGCTAGCCAAAAACATTCAGTACTTC. It yields the protein CASSASRELAKNIQYF.

The rearrangement links TRBV6-5 to TRBJ1-1, with 10 bases lining up with TRBD1. The V gene end was trimmed by 2 bases and the J gene end by 12 bases; junction bases not matched to a gene: 9. The CDR3 runs to 14 residues. Germline V gives CDR1 MNHEY, CDR2 SVGAGI. The CDR3 here is CASSYRDRGIATFF. CDR3 in DNA: TGTGCCAGCAGTTACAGGGACAGGGGTATCGCAACTTTCTTT.

This chain uses TRBV5-5 with TRBJ1-1, with 8 positions matching TRBD1. The CDR3 covers 13 residues. From germline, CDR1 is SGHKS and CDR2 YYEKEE (reference sequence). J lost 12 bases, V lost 4 bases, and 11 bases had no gene match. CDR3 protein: CASSTPQDRETFF. CDR3 sequence (DNA): TGTGCCAGCAGCACTCCCCAGGACAGGGAGACTTTCTTT.